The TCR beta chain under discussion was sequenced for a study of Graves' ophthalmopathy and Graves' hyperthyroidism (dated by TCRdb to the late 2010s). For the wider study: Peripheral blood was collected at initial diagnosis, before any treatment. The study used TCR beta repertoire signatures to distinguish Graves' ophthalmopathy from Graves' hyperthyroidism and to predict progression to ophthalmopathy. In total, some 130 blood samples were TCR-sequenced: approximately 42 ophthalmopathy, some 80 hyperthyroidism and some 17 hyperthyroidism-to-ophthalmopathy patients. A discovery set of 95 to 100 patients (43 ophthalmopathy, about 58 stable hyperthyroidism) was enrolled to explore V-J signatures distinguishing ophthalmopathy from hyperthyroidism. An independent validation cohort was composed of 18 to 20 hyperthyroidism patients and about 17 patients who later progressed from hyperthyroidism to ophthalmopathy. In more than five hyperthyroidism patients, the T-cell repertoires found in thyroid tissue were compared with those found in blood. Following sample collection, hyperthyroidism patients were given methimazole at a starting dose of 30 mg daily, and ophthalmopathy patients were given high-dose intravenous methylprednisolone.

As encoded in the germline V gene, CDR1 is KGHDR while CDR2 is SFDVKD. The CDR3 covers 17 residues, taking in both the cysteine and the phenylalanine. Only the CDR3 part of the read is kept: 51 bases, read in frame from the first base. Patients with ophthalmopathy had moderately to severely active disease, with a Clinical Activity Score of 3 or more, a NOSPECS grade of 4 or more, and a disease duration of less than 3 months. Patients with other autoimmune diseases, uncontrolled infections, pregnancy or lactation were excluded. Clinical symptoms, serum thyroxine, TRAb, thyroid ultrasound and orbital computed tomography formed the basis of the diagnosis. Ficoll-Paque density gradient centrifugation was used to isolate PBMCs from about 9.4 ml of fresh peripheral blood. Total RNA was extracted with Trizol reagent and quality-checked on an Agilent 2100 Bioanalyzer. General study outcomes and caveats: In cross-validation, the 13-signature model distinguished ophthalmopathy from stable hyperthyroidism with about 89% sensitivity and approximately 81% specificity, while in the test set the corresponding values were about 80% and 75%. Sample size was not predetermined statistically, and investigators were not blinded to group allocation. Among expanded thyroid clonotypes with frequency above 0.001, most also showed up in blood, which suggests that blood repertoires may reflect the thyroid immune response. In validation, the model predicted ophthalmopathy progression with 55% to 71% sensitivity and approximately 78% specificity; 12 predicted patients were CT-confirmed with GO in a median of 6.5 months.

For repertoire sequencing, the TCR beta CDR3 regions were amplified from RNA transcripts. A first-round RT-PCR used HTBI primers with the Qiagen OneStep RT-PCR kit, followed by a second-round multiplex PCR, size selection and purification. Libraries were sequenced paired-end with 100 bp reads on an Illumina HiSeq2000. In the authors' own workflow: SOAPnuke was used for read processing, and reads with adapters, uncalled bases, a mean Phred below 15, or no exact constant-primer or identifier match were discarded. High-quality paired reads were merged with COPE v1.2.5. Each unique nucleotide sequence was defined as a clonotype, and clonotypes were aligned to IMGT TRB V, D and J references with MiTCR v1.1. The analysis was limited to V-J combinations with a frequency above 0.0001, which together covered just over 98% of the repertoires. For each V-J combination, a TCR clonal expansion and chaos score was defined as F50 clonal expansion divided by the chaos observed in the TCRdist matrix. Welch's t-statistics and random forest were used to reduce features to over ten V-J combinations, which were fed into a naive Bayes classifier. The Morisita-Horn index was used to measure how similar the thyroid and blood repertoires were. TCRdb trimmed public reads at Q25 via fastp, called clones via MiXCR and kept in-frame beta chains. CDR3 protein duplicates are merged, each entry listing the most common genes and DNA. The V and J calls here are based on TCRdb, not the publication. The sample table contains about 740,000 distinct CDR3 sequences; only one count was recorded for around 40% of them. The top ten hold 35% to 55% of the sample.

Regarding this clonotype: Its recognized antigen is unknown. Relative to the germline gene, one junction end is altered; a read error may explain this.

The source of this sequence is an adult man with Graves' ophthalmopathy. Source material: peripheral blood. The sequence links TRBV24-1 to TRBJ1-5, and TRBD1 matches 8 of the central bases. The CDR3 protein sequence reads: CASSLRRDRRGNQPQHF. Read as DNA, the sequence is TGTGCCAGCAGTTTAAGGAGGGACAGGAGGGGTAATCAGCCCCAGCATTTT.